This T cell receptor (beta chain) was retrieved from a study of T-cell reconstitution after alpha-beta-depleted transplantation in children. Study observations and caveats: The origin of high day-60 TCRbeta diversity in some patients lay in surviving recipient T cells and thymic progenitors. T-cell counts and diversity at one year post-transplant came mainly from newly produced T cells. Reports say that about two months after transplant, the alpha-beta T cells came out of several hundred graft clones that had expanded.

Germline values: CDR1 SGHAT, CDR2 FQNNGV. Trimming took 1 base from V and 9 from J; bases not matched to a gene: 9. The CDR3 spans 15 residues. This clonotype appeared many times. Its antigen is still unknown. The authors prepared the TCRbeta library with unique molecular identifiers. TCRdb reprocessed the PCR reads with MiXCR, giving one entry per CDR3 protein. The table lists hundreds of thousands of distinct CDR3 sequences, 10% to 15% of them singletons. The TCR was taken from a male patient younger than 18 who had a stem cell transplant for acute myeloid leukemia, so the T cells may come from the graft donor. Here the sequenced sample was PBMCs, mostly from graft donor cells, taken 360 days after TCRalphabeta/CD19-depleted stem cell transplant. The rearrangement links TRBV11-2 to TRBJ2-1, with 7 bases fitting TRBD2. This chain's CDR3 is CASSLGGGSKVEQFF. As DNA, the CDR3 is TGTGCCAGCAGCTTAGGGGGCGGGAGTAAGGTTGAGCAGTTCTTC.